Listed below are T cell receptor beta chains from one sample, sequenced in a study of blood T cell repertoires in COVID-19. Assay used: immunoSEQ multiplex PCR; TCRdb lists only in-frame clones, some missing. The repertoire holds over 60,000 clones, with around nine tenths as singletons. What was sequenced was peripheral blood. The source of these receptors is a woman aged 60-75 years with acute or convalescent COVID-19. The CDR3 runs from the conserved cysteine through the conserved F or W. The order of the fields is V gene, clone size, D gene, J gene, CDR3 DNA, CDR3 protein. D genes are given only for firm matches. The size of a clone is reported for some rows only, either as once, few or many, or as a class for expanded clones.

V gene: TRBV11-3
clone size: NA
D gene: TRBD1
J gene: TRBJ2-7
CDR3 DNA: TGTGCCAGCAACAATAACTATAGGACAGGGAGTTTCTCCTACGAGCAGTACTTC
CDR3 protein: CASNNNYRTGSFSYEQYF

V gene: TRBV19
clone size: few
D gene: TRBD1
J gene: TRBJ1-5
CDR3 DNA: TGTGCCAGTACCCTTACAGGGGAGTACCAGCCCCAGCATTTT
CDR3 protein: CASTLTGEYQPQHF

V gene: TRBV9
clone size: NA
D gene: NA
J gene: TRBJ2-1
CDR3 DNA: TGTGCCAGCAGCCCTGGGCAGGGTAACAATGAGCAGTTCTTC
CDR3 protein: CASSPGQGNNEQFF

V gene: TRBV18
clone size: NA
D gene: NA
J gene: TRBJ2-7
CDR3 DNA: TGTGCCAGCTCACCAGGGGCCCCCTACGAGCAGTACTTC
CDR3 protein: CASSPGAPYEQYF

V gene: TRBV25-1
clone size: NA
D gene: NA
J gene: TRBJ2-7
CDR3 DNA: TGTGCCAGCAGTGGTTCTGTCGGGGAACCGTACGAGCAGTACTTC
CDR3 protein: CASSGSVGEPYEQYF

V gene: TRBV18
clone size: NA
D gene: NA
J gene: TRBJ1-6
CDR3 DNA: TGTGCCAGCTCACCGACAGCCCTAAGCTCCTATAATTCACCCCTCCACTTT
CDR3 protein: CASSPTALSSYNSPLHF

V gene: TRBV19
clone size: NA
D gene: NA
J gene: TRBJ1-3
CDR3 DNA: TGTGCCAGTAGTATCGGTTTGTGGACCATATATTTT
CDR3 protein: CASSIGLWTIYF

V gene: TRBV24-1
clone size: NA
D gene: TRBD1
J gene: TRBJ2-1
CDR3 DNA: TGTGCCACCAGTGACCGGACAGGGAGTAATGAGCAGTTCTTC
CDR3 protein: CATSDRTGSNEQFF

V gene: TRBV7-9
clone size: few
D gene: NA
J gene: TRBJ1-2
CDR3 DNA: TGTGCCAGCAGCTTAGGCCTCGGGGACTATGGCTACACCTTC
CDR3 protein: CASSLGLGDYGYTF

V gene: TRBV2
clone size: NA
D gene: NA
J gene: TRBJ1-6
CDR3 DNA: TGTGCCAGCAGTGATCGGACTCGTAATTCACCCCTCCACTTT
CDR3 protein: CASSDRTRNSPLHF

V gene: TRBV5-1
clone size: NA
D gene: NA
J gene: TRBJ1-1
CDR3 DNA: TGCGCCAGCAGCTCGGAAGACAGCCTGAACACTGAAGCTTTCTTT
CDR3 protein: CASSSEDSLNTEAFF

V gene: TRBV4-1
clone size: NA
D gene: NA
J gene: TRBJ2-1
CDR3 DNA: TGCGCCAGCAGCCACCAGGCTGAGCAGTTCTTC
CDR3 protein: CASSHQAEQFF

V gene: TRBV5-5
clone size: NA
D gene: TRBD1
J gene: TRBJ1-4
CDR3 DNA: TGTGCCAGCAGCTTGCTTCCGGGACAGGGGGCGCGAAGTGAAAAACTGTTTTTT
CDR3 protein: CASSLLPGQGARSEKLFF

V gene: TRBV3-1/TRBV3-2
clone size: NA
D gene: TRBD1
J gene: TRBJ1-3
CDR3 DNA: TGTGCCAGCAGCCTACCAGGACAGGGGGCTTCGGGAAACACCATATATTTT
CDR3 protein: CASSLPGQGASGNTIYF

V gene: TRBV7-2
clone size: NA
D gene: TRBD1
J gene: TRBJ1-1
CDR3 DNA: TGTGCCAGCAGCTCTCGAGGGGGCGTCATGAACACTGAAGCTTTCTTT
CDR3 protein: CASSSRGGVMNTEAFF

V gene: TRBV7-2
clone size: NA
D gene: TRBD1
J gene: TRBJ1-3
CDR3 DNA: TGTGCCAGCAGCACCTACACAGGGGGCTCTGGAAACACCATATATTTT
CDR3 protein: CASSTYTGGSGNTIYF

V gene: TRBV9
clone size: NA
D gene: NA
J gene: TRBJ1-3
CDR3 DNA: TGTGCCAGCAGCGAGCCGGGAAACACCATATATTTT
CDR3 protein: CASSEPGNTIYF

V gene: TRBV3-1/TRBV3-2
clone size: NA
D gene: TRBD1
J gene: TRBJ1-4
CDR3 DNA: TGTGCCAGCAGCCAACAGGCCGGGACAGGAGGTGAAAAACTGTTTTTT
CDR3 protein: CASSQQAGTGGEKLFF

V gene: TRBV2
clone size: NA
D gene: NA
J gene: TRBJ2-5
CDR3 DNA: TGTGCCAGCAAGTTGGTCTTCGGAGGGCAGCAAGAGACCCAGTACTTC
CDR3 protein: CASKLVFGGQQETQYF

V gene: TRBV5-5
clone size: NA
D gene: TRBD2
J gene: TRBJ2-3
CDR3 DNA: TGTGCCAGCAGCTTGCCCTTAGCGGGGGCTAGCACAGATACGCAGTATTTT
CDR3 protein: CASSLPLAGASTDTQYF

V gene: TRBV7-2
clone size: NA
D gene: NA
J gene: TRBJ2-7
CDR3 DNA: TGTGCCAGCAGCTGGGGGGACAGTTCAGTATACGAGCAGTACTTC
CDR3 protein: CASSWGDSSVYEQYF

V gene: TRBV9
clone size: NA
D gene: NA
J gene: TRBJ2-7
CDR3 DNA: TGTGCCAGCAGCTACTACCCGCAGGGGCAACTCGAGCAGTACTTC
CDR3 protein: CASSYYPQGQLEQYF

V gene: TRBV25-1
clone size: NA
D gene: NA
J gene: TRBJ1-1
CDR3 DNA: TGTGCCAGCAGTGAATCATCTGGGTGGAGGGGAGAGGTCACTGAAGCTTTCTTT
CDR3 protein: CASSESSGWRGEVTEAFF

V gene: TRBV7-2
clone size: NA
D gene: TRBD1
J gene: TRBJ1-5
CDR3 DNA: TGTGCCAGCAGCTATACAGGGGATAGCAATCAGCCCCAGCATTTT
CDR3 protein: CASSYTGDSNQPQHF